The present TCR beta chain was sequenced within a study of blood T cell repertoires in COVID-19. Whole-study context: T cells, B-cell-depleted T cells, or PBMCs supplied cDNA or gDNA.

Recruited during active infection, patients (from Seattle) were subsequently followed longitudinally. Using immunoSEQ multiplex PCR, the repertoire was profiled, and TCRdb retains in-frame clones only, with some absent. Among some 200,000 clones listed, approximately 86% were seen once. Sequencing used peripheral blood. This receptor was obtained from a man between 60 and 70 years old with COVID-19, enrolled during active disease.

CDR3 sequence (DNA): TGCAGCGTTGTATCGGTGTCCTACGAGCAGTACTTC. It translates to CSVVSVSYEQYF. V is TRBV29-1 and J is TRBJ2-7; D remains unclear. This CDR3 is 12 amino acids long. CDR1 is SQVTM, CDR2 ANQGSEA, per germline. Deletions cut 4 bases from V and 1 base from J, with 8 bases between.